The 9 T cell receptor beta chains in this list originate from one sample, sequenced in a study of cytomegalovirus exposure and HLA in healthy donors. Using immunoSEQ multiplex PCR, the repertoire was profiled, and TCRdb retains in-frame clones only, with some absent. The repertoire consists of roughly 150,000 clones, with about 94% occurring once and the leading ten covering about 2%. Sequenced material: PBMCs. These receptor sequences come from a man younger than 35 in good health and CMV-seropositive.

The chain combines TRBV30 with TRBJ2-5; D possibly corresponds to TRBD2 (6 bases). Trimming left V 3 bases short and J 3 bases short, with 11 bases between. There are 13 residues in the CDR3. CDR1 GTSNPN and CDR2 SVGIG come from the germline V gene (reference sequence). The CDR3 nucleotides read TGTGCCTGGAGGTCGCCGGGGGAAGAGACCCAGTACTTC. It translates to CAWRSPGEETQYF.

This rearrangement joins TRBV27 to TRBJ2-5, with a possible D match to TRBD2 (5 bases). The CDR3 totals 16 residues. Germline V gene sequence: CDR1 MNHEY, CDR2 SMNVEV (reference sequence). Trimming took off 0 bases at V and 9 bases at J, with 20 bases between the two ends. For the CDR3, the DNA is TGTGCCAGCAGTTTATCCGGCGGGTTGCCCAACTTACCCCAGTACTTC. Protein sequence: CASSLSGGLPNLPQYF.

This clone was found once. The CDR3 DNA follows: TGTGCCAGCAGTTCGACAATGTCCTACGAGCAGTACTTC. Its translation is CASSSTMSYEQYF. The chain couples TRBV28 to TRBJ2-7; D is uncertain. The germline CDR1 and CDR2 sequences are MDHEN and SYDVKM. The ends were cut back, 4 bases at V and 1 base at J, with 8 bases in the middle. The CDR3 runs to 13 residues.

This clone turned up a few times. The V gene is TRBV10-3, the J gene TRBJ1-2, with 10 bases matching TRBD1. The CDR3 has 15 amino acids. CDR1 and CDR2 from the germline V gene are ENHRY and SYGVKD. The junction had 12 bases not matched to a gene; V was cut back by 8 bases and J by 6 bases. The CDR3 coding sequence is TGTGCCATCTTGGGAAGACAGGGGGCTACGGATGGCTACACCTTC. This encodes CAILGRQGATDGYTF.

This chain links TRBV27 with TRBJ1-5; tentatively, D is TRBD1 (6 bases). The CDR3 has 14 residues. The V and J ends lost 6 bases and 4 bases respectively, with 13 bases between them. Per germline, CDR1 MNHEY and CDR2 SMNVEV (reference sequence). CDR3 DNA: TGTGCCAGCAGCAGGGACACGACGAATCAGCCCCAGCATTTT. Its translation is CASSRDTTNQPQHF.

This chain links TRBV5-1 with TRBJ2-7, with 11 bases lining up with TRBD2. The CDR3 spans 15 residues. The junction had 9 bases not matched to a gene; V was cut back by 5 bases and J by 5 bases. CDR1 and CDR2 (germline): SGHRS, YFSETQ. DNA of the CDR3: TGCGCCAGCAGTCCAACTAGCGGGAGAGTCGACGAGCAGTACTTC. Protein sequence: CASSPTSGRVDEQYF.

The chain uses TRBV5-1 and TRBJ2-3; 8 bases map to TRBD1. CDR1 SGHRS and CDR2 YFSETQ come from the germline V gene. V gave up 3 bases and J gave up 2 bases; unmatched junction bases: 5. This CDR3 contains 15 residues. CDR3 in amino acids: CASSSGDRTTDTQYF. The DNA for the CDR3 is TGCGCCAGCAGCTCAGGGGACAGGACCACAGATACGCAGTATTTT.

CDR3 DNA sequence: TGTGCCAGCAGTTACCCCGCGGCTAGCGGGGGCGTGACCCAGTACTTC. It is translated as CASSYPAASGGVTQYF. The J gene is TRBJ2-5, the V gene TRBV6-5; TRBD2 aligns across 10 bases. CDR1 MNHEY and CDR2 SVGAGI come from the germline V gene. CDR3 length equals 16 residues. V gave up 2 bases and J gave up 7 bases; unmatched junction bases: 10.

CDR3 loop: CASSLGTSAYNEQFF. CDR3 DNA: TGTGCCAGCAGCTTAGGGACTAGCGCATACAATGAGCAGTTCTTC. This sequence joins TRBV7-2 and TRBJ2-1; 9 bases match TRBD2. The CDR3 spans 15 residues. Germline V CDR1 and CDR2: SGHTA, FQGNSA. V lost 1 base, J lost 4 bases, and 2 bases stayed unmatched.